This TCR beta chain was sequenced for a study of cytomegalovirus exposure and HLA in healthy donors. Study in general: From donors who were HLA-typed, an early data release held around 85 million unique TCRs. Study-wide findings and caveats: As was reported, the HLA-A and HLA-B alleles of most subjects were accurately predicted from TCR beta sequences. HLA alleles were associated with some 17,000 TCR beta sequences in a later analysis at 0.05 false discovery rate. Rarity characterized most TCR sequences, yet some public TCRs appeared in many donors.

The CDR3 sequence is 14 residues long. Germline loops: CDR1 SGHTS, CDR2 YDEGEE. Trimming removed 4 bases from V and 2 bases from J, with 10 bases in between. Notes on this clone: The target antigen is unknown.

The PCR ran on 60 Vbeta and 13 Jbeta primers. The protocol was immunoSEQ multiplex PCR, while the TCRdb copy is restricted to in-frame clones and leaves out a portion. The profile shows 150,000 to 200,000 clones, around 74% of them singletons. Sample: PBMCs. This clonotype was sampled from a female donor in good health and CMV-seronegative. This chain uses TRBV5-8 with TRBJ1-3; perhaps TRBD1 as D (5 bases). CDR3 DNA: TGTGCCAGCAGCGCTCGGACAACTGGAAACACCATATATTTT. Protein sequence: CASSARTTGNTIYF. The variable domain in full, completed from reference TRBV5-8 and TRBJ1-3, reads EAGVTQSPTHLIKTRGQQATLRCSPISGHTSVYWYQQALGLGLQFLLWYDEGEERNRGNFPPRFSGRQFPNYSSELNVNALELEDSALYLCASSARTTGNTIYFGEGSWLTVV.